The sequence of this T cell receptor beta chain was determined in a study of tumor-infiltrating lymphocytes in primary liver carcinoma. This CDR3 has 16 amino acids. Germline CDR1 and CDR2: SNHLY and FYNNEI. Unmatched junction bases numbered 9, after V lost 5 bases and J lost 3 bases. Study-wide points: In tumor-adjacent and tumor-blood pairs, overlap was lower than in tumor region pairs.

Synthesis of TCR beta cDNA was carried out from about 500 ng total RNA with a constant-region primer. It was through three nested multiplex PCR rounds of slightly modified ARM-PCR that TCR beta libraries arose. TRBV1-TRBV30 forward and Cbeta reverse primers drove the first two roughly 10-cycle rounds. MiXCR, run by TCRdb on the multiplex PCR reads, gives a single entry per CDR3 protein. The sample yields 190,000 or so distinct CDR3 sequences, roughly two thirds seen once. Extraction also yielded germline DNA, while blood RNA was obtained from unsorted whole blood. As for this clonotype: Its antigen is unknown.

Sequencing used peripheral blood. The TCR comes from a woman in her fifties or sixties with primary liver carcinoma and hepatitis B virus infection. V gene TRBV2 combines with J gene TRBJ2-1; 8 nucleotides line up with TRBD1. The DNA of the CDR3 is TGTGCCAGCAGTCCAGACGGGACAGGATACTACAATGAGCAGTTCTTC. Amino acids: CASSPDGTGYYNEQFF.